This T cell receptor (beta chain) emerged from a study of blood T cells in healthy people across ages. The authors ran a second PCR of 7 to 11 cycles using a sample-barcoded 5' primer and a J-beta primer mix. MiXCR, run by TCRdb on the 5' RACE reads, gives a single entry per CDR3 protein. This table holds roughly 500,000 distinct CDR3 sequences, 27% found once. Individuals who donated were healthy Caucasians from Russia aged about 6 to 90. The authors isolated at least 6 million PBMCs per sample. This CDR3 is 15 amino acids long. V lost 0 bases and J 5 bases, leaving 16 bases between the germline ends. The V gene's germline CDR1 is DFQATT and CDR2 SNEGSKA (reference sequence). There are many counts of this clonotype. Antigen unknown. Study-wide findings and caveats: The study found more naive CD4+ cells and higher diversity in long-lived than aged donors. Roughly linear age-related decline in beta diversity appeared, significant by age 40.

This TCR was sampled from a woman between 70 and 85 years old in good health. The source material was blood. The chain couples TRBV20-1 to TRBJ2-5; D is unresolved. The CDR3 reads CSARDLGHPRETQYF. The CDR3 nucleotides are TGCAGTGCTAGAGATCTAGGGCACCCGCGGGAGACCCAGTACTTC.